These 24 T cell receptor beta chains came from one sample sequenced in a study of blood T cells in healthy people across ages. Through a sample-barcoded 5' primer and a J-beta primer mix, a second PCR was run for 7 to 11 cycles. Each CDR3 protein gets one entry after TCRdb re-called the 5' RACE reads with MiXCR. The sample has about 1,800,000 distinct CDR3 sequences; roughly 28% are singletons. Input material: blood. These receptors all come from a young woman in good health.

The table lists this clonotype with a count of one. The final CDR3 position lacks the conserved phenylalanine or tryptophan, pointing to a likely read error. V usage is TRBV7-3 and J usage is TRBJ2-1, with D maybe TRBD2 (5 bases). The CDR3 extends over 15 amino acids. Per the germline V gene, CDR1 is SGHTA and CDR2 is FQGTGA. Trimming stripped 1 base from V and 2 bases from J, with 9 bases between. The CDR3 loop is CASSLSRGTYNEQFV. The CDR3 DNA sequence: TGTGCCAGCAGCTTAAGTAGAGGGACCTACAATGAGCAGTTCGTC.

At least ten counts were recorded for this clonotype. The chain joins TRBV12-5 to TRBJ2-5, with TRBD2 identical over 13 bases. The CDR3 sequence is 18 residues long. The V gene end was trimmed by 2 bases and the J gene end by 4 bases; junction bases not matched to a gene: 10. CDR1 LGHNT and CDR2 FRNRAP come from the germline V gene. The CDR3 loop reads CASGLTRLAGGYRETQYF. CDR3 bases: TGTGCTAGTGGTTTGACCAGACTAGCGGGGGGTTACCGAGAGACCCAGTACTTC. Full variable domain (rest looked up from reference TRBV12-5 and TRBJ2-5): DARVTQTPRHKVTEMGQEVTMRCQPILGHNTVFWYRQTMMQGLELLAYFRNRAPLDDSGMPKDRFSAEMPDATLATLKIQPSEPRDSAVYFCASGLTRLAGGYRETQYFGPGTRLLVL.

This clonotype was counted many times. V and J are TRBV4-1 and TRBJ1-2, with D possibly matching TRBD1 (6 bases). Per the germline V gene, CDR1 is MGHRA and CDR2 is YSYEKL. The CDR3 contains 18 residues. With 1 base removed from V and 3 bases from J, the gap between germline ends came to 21 bases. For the CDR3, the DNA is TGCGCCAGCAGCCAAGGGGGCCTTCGGAAAGGGGGAGACTATGGCTACACCTTC. Encoded protein: CASSQGGLRKGGDYGYTF.

The chain's CDR3 is CASSVLLLHNEQFF. The CDR3 DNA follows: TGTGCCAGCAGTGTTCTACTACTTCACAATGAGCAGTTCTTC. The J gene is TRBJ2-1, the V gene TRBV6-1; no clear D. Germline V gives CDR1 MNHNS, CDR2 SASEGT. Trimming pared 4 bases from V and 5 bases from J, leaving 12 bases between. The CDR3 sequence is 14 residues long.

This clonotype showed up many times. CDR3 sequence reads: CASSLLLAGAYNEQFF. CDR3 nucleotide sequence: TGTGCCAGCAGCTTACTACTAGCGGGAGCATACAATGAGCAGTTCTTC. The chain combines TRBV7-6 with TRBJ2-1; 11 bases fit TRBD2. CDR1 SGHVS and CDR2 FNYEAQ come from the germline V gene. Losses at the gene ends were 2 bases for V and 4 bases for J; bases not matched to a gene: 4. The CDR3 extends over 16 amino acids.

This clonotype was observed a few times. Mismatch with germline at one junction end may stem from a read error. The chain is built from TRBV6-6 and TRBJ2-4, with TRBD2 matching 12 bases. The germline V gene has CDR1 MNHNY and CDR2 SVGAGI (reference sequence). The CDR3 sequence is 14 residues long. This CDR3 reads CAGSPTSGSYEQYF. The CDR3 DNA follows: TGTGCCGGCAGTCCGACTAGCGGGAGCTATGAGCAGTACTTC.

This clonotype was counted between two and nine times. The J gene is TRBJ2-5, the V gene TRBV20-1, with D perhaps TRBD2 (7 bases). The CDR3 loop spans 16 amino acids. Germline lookup yields CDR1 DFQATT and CDR2 SNEGSKA (reference sequence). The DNA of the CDR3 is TGCAGCGTATTAAGGGGTGATGGGGGGGCGCGAGAGACCCAGTACTTC. Protein: CSVLRGDGGARETQYF.

The chain carries TRBV4-1 and TRBJ1-5; D gene uncertain. The ends were cut back, 3 bases at V and 4 bases at J, with 10 bases in the middle. Germline assignment: CDR1 MGHRA and CDR2 YSYEKL. This CDR3 is built from 14 residues. CDR3 residues: CASSQRVGNQPQHF. The DNA of the CDR3 is TGCGCCAGCAGCCAGAGGGTGGGGAATCAGCCCCAGCATTTT.

This clonotype was observed a handful of times. V is TRBV29-1 and J is TRBJ2-3; perhaps TRBD2 as D (6 bases). From germline, CDR1 is SQVTM and CDR2 ANQGSEA. This CDR3 has 13 amino acids. V shed 7 bases and J shed 5 bases, with 16 bases lying between them. The CDR3 protein is CSGGALGGDTQYF. For the CDR3, the DNA is TGCAGCGGCGGGGCCTTAGGTGGAGATACGCAGTATTTT.

In its sample, this clonotype was seen a few times. This chain uses TRBV24-1 with TRBJ2-1; unclear D gene. Germline CDR1 reads KGHDR; CDR2 reads SFDVKD. The CDR3 is 13 residues long. Trimming removed 3 bases at V and 7 bases at J, with 9 bases between. In nucleotides, the CDR3 is TGTGCCACCAGTGATCAATCAGTAAATGAGCAGTTCTTC. This codes for CATSDQSVNEQFF.

V and J are TRBV11-3 and TRBJ2-3; D remains ambiguous. Trimming shortened V by 1 base and J by 6 bases, and 14 bases separated the two germline ends. This CDR3 comprises 15 residues. CDR1 and CDR2 (germline): SGHNT, YENEEA. This chain's CDR3 is CASSLGPAASDTQYF. CDR3 DNA: TGTGCCAGCAGCTTAGGACCCGCGGCCAGCGATACGCAGTATTTT.

There are many counts of this clonotype. This sequence joins TRBV4-1 and TRBJ2-7; D remains ambiguous. From germline, CDR1 is MGHRA and CDR2 YSYEKL. Trimming cost V 1 base and J 5 bases, with 15 bases left between them. The CDR3 spans 15 residues. CDR3 loop: CASSQGIIARDEQYF. CDR3 sequence (DNA): TGCGCCAGCAGCCAAGGGATAATAGCCAGAGACGAGCAGTACTTC.

There are a few counts of this clonotype. The chain employs TRBV11-2 and TRBJ1-2; D gene unclear. CDR1 is SGHAT and CDR2 is FQNNGV in the germline V gene. This CDR3 has 14 residues. Trimming pared 0 bases from V and 4 bases from J, leaving 9 bases between. The CDR3 loop is CASSLDRRFYGYTF. CDR3 in DNA: TGTGCCAGCAGCTTAGATAGACGGTTCTATGGCTACACCTTC.

This clonotype occurred a few times. The J gene is TRBJ2-7, the V gene TRBV6-1, with D perhaps TRBD1 (5 bases). This CDR3 contains 13 residues. Germline CDR1 and CDR2: MNHNS and SASEGT. Trimming shortened V by 4 bases and J by 4 bases, and 11 bases separated the two germline ends. CDR3: CASSVGPFYEQYF. The CDR3 DNA reads TGTGCCAGCAGTGTGGGGCCGTTTTACGAGCAGTACTTC.

DNA for the CDR3: TGTGCCAGCAGCTTAGGCGCTGGGGCTATGGGCTACACCTTC. Translation: CASSLGAGAMGYTF. This rearrangement joins TRBV7-2 to TRBJ1-2; the D gene is possibly TRBD1 (5 bases). Trimming cost V 1 base and J 8 bases, with 14 bases left between them. The germline gives CDR1 SGHTA, CDR2 FQGNSA. The CDR3 has 14 amino acids.

On this clonotype itself: A much larger clone differs by one base, so this may be a read error. The chain has TRBV4-3 and TRBJ2-7, with D uncertain. CDR1 is LGHNA, CDR2 YSLEER, per germline. This CDR3 region has 14 residues. Deletions cut 2 bases from V and 10 bases from J, with 18 bases between. The CDR3 DNA reads as TGCGCCAGCAGCCAATCAGACACCAGAGAGGCCCAGTACTTC. Translation: CASSQSDTREAQYF.

This clonotype was seen a handful of times. The chain has TRBV19 and TRBJ2-5; D remains unclear. CDR3 length: 13 residues. The germline V gene encodes CDR1 LNHDA and CDR2 SQIVND (reference sequence). V lost 5 bases and J lost 3, with 10 bases in between. CDR3 nucleotide sequence: TGTGCCAGTAGTTTGACTGAGGAAGAGACCCAGTACTTC. Its protein product is CASSLTEEETQYF.

This clonotype has only a few counts. V gene TRBV29-1 combines with J gene TRBJ1-2; D call uncertain. V was clipped by 5 bases and J by 1 base, with 11 bases between them. CDR1 is SQVTM, CDR2 ANQGSEA, per germline. The CDR3 contains 13 residues. The CDR3 nucleotides read TGCAGCGTTCCCCCGACACATAACTATGGCTACACCTTC. This gives the protein CSVPPTHNYGYTF.

This clonotype was observed a handful of times. The V call is TRBV18, the J call TRBJ2-7; tentatively, D is TRBD2 (5 bases). Germline V gene data show CDR1 as KGHSH and CDR2 as LQKENI. Trimming removed 6 bases from V and 6 bases from J, with 15 bases in between. The CDR3 has 13 amino acids. The CDR3 sequence is CASSDLEVSEQYF. The DNA of the CDR3 is TGTGCCAGCTCGGACCTGGAGGTTAGCGAGCAGTACTTC.

This clonotype was recorded a few times. The chain carries TRBV7-3 and TRBJ2-1, with D possibly matching TRBD2 (6 bases). Germline CDR1 and CDR2: SGHTA and FQGTGA. This CDR3 spans 13 amino acids. The V end was cut by 6 bases, the J end by 7 bases, with 13 bases between. The CDR3 DNA reads TGTGCCAGCAGGCTGACTGCGGGGAATGAGCAGTTCTTC. Translation gives CASRLTAGNEQFF.

V is TRBV12-3 or TRBV12-4 and J is TRBJ1-4; D call uncertain. The CDR3 spans 14 residues. Trimming removed 5 bases from V and 4 bases from J, with 11 bases in between. CDR3 amino acids: CASSQGRYNEKLFF. CDR3 nucleotides: TGTGCCAGCAGTCAAGGCCGGTATAATGAAAAACTGTTTTTT.

This clonotype was recorded at least ten times. J is TRBJ1-2 and V is TRBV10-3, with 11 bases fitting TRBD1. The CDR3 has 12 residues. The ends lost 10 bases at V and 6 bases at J; junction bases unmatched: 4. The germline CDR1 and CDR2 sequences are ENHRY and SYGVKD. CDR3 coding DNA: TGTGCCACTGGACAGGGGGCGAATGGCTACACCTTC. Translating it yields CATGQGANGYTF.

This clonotype was detected only a few times. The DNA for the CDR3 is TGTGCCAGCAGCTGGGGACTAGCGGATGTGGATACGCAGTATTTT. It specifies CASSWGLADVDTQYF. The chain carries TRBV7-9 and TRBJ2-3; 11 nucleotides match TRBD2. This CDR3 region has 15 residues. The trim removed 4 bases at V and 6 bases at J, leaving 6 bases unmatched. CDR1 SEHNR and CDR2 FQNEAQ come from the germline V gene (reference sequence).

Worth noting for this clonotype: This may come from a read error, since a much larger clone is one base off. This chain joins TRBV28 and TRBJ1-5; no definite D call. Germline CDR1 MDHEN, CDR2 SYDVKM. CDR3 length: 11 residues. The V and J ends lost 7 bases and 9 bases respectively, with 10 bases between them. CDR3 protein: CASNSIRPQHF. The CDR3 DNA follows: TGTGCCAGCAATAGCATCCGGCCCCAGCATTTT.